These T cell receptor beta chains were read from a single sample in a study of blood T cell repertoires in COVID-19. Profiling relied on immunoSEQ multiplex PCR, and the TCRdb table lists in-frame clones only, not all of them. The profile shows fewer than 150,000 clones, over 75% of them singletons. Sequenced material: peripheral blood. Receptors were obtained from a woman in her 70s who had recovered from COVID-19. CDR3s include the opening cysteine and the closing phenylalanine or tryptophan. The order of the fields is V gene, J gene, clone size, D gene, CDR3 DNA, CDR3 protein. D genes are given only for firm matches. Rows may omit the clone size; those that give it use once, few, many or a size class.

V gene: TRBV3-1/TRBV3-2; J gene: TRBJ2-6; clone size: once; D gene: -; CDR3 DNA: TGTGCCAGCAGAGCCTCTGGGGCCAACGTCCTGACTTTC; CDR3 protein: CASRASGANVLTF
V gene: TRBV29-1; J gene: TRBJ1-1; clone size: -; D gene: TRBD1; CDR3 DNA: TGCAGCGTTGAACGGGGGACAGTGAACACTGAAGCTTTCTTT; CDR3 protein: CSVERGTVNTEAFF
V gene: TRBV28; J gene: TRBJ1-2; clone size: -; D gene: -; CDR3 DNA: TGTGCCAGCAGTTCAAGCGGTGGGCTGAAAGGCTACACCTTC; CDR3 protein: CASSSSGGLKGYTF
V gene: TRBV28; J gene: TRBJ2-1; clone size: -; D gene: TRBD2; CDR3 DNA: TGTGCCAGCAGCCCATGGAGCGGGAGGGACGATGAGCAGTTCTTC; CDR3 protein: CASSPWSGRDDEQFF
V gene: TRBV7-3; J gene: TRBJ2-3; clone size: -; D gene: -; CDR3 DNA: TGTGCCAGCAGTAGTAGCAGCACAGATACGCAGTATTTT; CDR3 protein: CASSSSSTDTQYF
V gene: TRBV30; J gene: TRBJ1-2; clone size: -; D gene: -; CDR3 DNA: TGTGCCTGGAGTGTACAGGCTAACTATGGCTACACCTTC; CDR3 protein: CAWSVQANYGYTF
V gene: TRBV7-9; J gene: TRBJ2-7; clone size: few; D gene: -; CDR3 DNA: TGTGCCAGCAGTCCAAATAGTAACCCTATGTCCTACGAGCAGTACTTC; CDR3 protein: CASSPNSNPMSYEQYF
V gene: TRBV30; J gene: TRBJ2-7; clone size: -; D gene: TRBD1; CDR3 DNA: TGTGCCGGGGACAGGGGAGGCTACGAGCAGTACTTC; CDR3 protein: CAGDRGGYEQYF
V gene: TRBV7-2; J gene: TRBJ2-7; clone size: -; D gene: -; CDR3 DNA: TGTGCCAGCAGCTTAAGCCATTTCTACGAGCAGTACTTC; CDR3 protein: CASSLSHFYEQYF
V gene: TRBV18; J gene: TRBJ2-6; clone size: -; D gene: TRBD1; CDR3 DNA: TGTGCCAGCTCACCACAACAGACAGGGGGCGCCTCTGGGGCCAACGTCCTGACTTTC; CDR3 protein: CASSPQQTGGASGANVLTF
V gene: TRBV18; J gene: TRBJ1-1; clone size: -; D gene: TRBD1; CDR3 DNA: TGTGCCAGCTCACCCCCGGGACAGAGCATTGACACTGAAGCTTTCTTT; CDR3 protein: CASSPPGQSIDTEAFF
V gene: TRBV10-3; J gene: TRBJ2-7; clone size: -; D gene: TRBD2; CDR3 DNA: TGTGCCATCAGCTCTAGCGGGAGCTCCTACGAGCAGTACTTC; CDR3 protein: CAISSSGSSYEQYF
V gene: TRBV5-1; J gene: TRBJ2-5; clone size: -; D gene: -; CDR3 DNA: TGCGCCAGCAGCTTCTACCAAGAGACCCAGTACTTC; CDR3 protein: CASSFYQETQYF
V gene: TRBV7-2; J gene: TRBJ2-2; clone size: -; D gene: -; CDR3 DNA: TGTGCCAGCAGCTTAGTAGTAAGCGGGGAGCTGTTTTTT; CDR3 protein: CASSLVVSGELFF
V gene: TRBV5-6; J gene: TRBJ1-6; clone size: -; D gene: -; CDR3 DNA: TGTGCCAGCAGCGACGGACACCTTTATTCACCCCTCCACTTT; CDR3 protein: CASSDGHLYSPLHF
V gene: TRBV30; J gene: TRBJ2-5; clone size: -; D gene: -; CDR3 DNA: TGTGCCTGGAGTCCAGACAGAGAGACCCAGTACTTC; CDR3 protein: CAWSPDRETQYF
V gene: TRBV6-2/TRBV6-3; J gene: TRBJ2-7; clone size: -; D gene: -; CDR3 DNA: TGTGCCAGCAGTCAACGCGGAGGGGCAGGCTACGAGCAGTACTTC; CDR3 protein: CASSQRGGAGYEQYF
V gene: TRBV6-5; J gene: TRBJ2-7; clone size: -; D gene: TRBD1; CDR3 DNA: TGTGCCAGCAGAAGCCCGGGACAGGGGAATGAGCAGTACTTC; CDR3 protein: CASRSPGQGNEQYF
V gene: TRBV29-1; J gene: TRBJ2-5; clone size: -; D gene: TRBD1; CDR3 DNA: TGCAGCGTTGAGACAGGGGGTCAAGAGACCCAGTACTTC; CDR3 protein: CSVETGGQETQYF
V gene: TRBV28; J gene: TRBJ1-5; clone size: -; D gene: -; CDR3 DNA: TGTGCCAGCAGTTTAGGAGGGCCCAATCAGCCCCAGCATTTT; CDR3 protein: CASSLGGPNQPQHF
V gene: TRBV28; J gene: TRBJ1-2; clone size: -; D gene: -; CDR3 DNA: TGTGCCAGCAGTCGGGGGGCACAAGCTAACTATGGCTACACCTTC; CDR3 protein: CASSRGAQANYGYTF
V gene: TRBV6-6; J gene: TRBJ2-7; clone size: -; D gene: TRBD2; CDR3 DNA: TGTGCCAGCAGGCCATGGGGGGGCGAGCAGTACTTC; CDR3 protein: CASRPWGGEQYF
V gene: TRBV18; J gene: TRBJ1-2; clone size: -; D gene: TRBD1; CDR3 DNA: TGTGCCAGCTCATCTCCGGGACAGGGGGGCTATGGCTACACCTTC; CDR3 protein: CASSSPGQGGYGYTF
V gene: TRBV3-1/TRBV3-2; J gene: TRBJ2-3; clone size: -; D gene: -; CDR3 DNA: TGTGCCAGCCTGGGGCAGACGACAATATGGCATTTT; CDR3 protein: CASLGQTTIWHF
V gene: TRBV19; J gene: TRBJ2-7; clone size: -; D gene: -; CDR3 DNA: TGTGCCAGTAGTATCCAGTGGGGAGGCGAGCAGTACTTC; CDR3 protein: CASSIQWGGEQYF
V gene: TRBV19; J gene: TRBJ1-2; clone size: once; D gene: TRBD1; CDR3 DNA: TGTGCCAGTCCGGCGGCAGGGGGTGTCTACACCTTC; CDR3 protein: CASPAAGGVYTF
V gene: TRBV3-1/TRBV3-2; J gene: TRBJ1-2; clone size: -; D gene: -; CDR3 DNA: TGTGCCAGCAGCCGGCGAGGAGGGATAGCGTCTAACTATGGCTACACCTTC; CDR3 protein: CASSRRGGIASNYGYTF
V gene: TRBV19; J gene: TRBJ2-2; clone size: -; D gene: TRBD2; CDR3 DNA: TGTGCCAGTAGTATCAGACTAGCGGGAGTTTTGAGGGGACACCGGGAGCTGTTTTTT; CDR3 protein: CASSIRLAGVLRGHRELFF
V gene: TRBV10-3; J gene: TRBJ1-3; clone size: few; D gene: TRBD1; CDR3 DNA: TGTGCCATCAGTGGGACAGGGCTGGGGAACACCATATATTTT; CDR3 protein: CAISGTGLGNTIYF
V gene: TRBV7-2; J gene: TRBJ1-3; clone size: -; D gene: -; CDR3 DNA: TGTGCCAGCAGCCGTAGCTCTGGAAACACCATATATTTT; CDR3 protein: CASSRSSGNTIYF
V gene: TRBV29-1; J gene: TRBJ1-5; clone size: -; D gene: TRBD1; CDR3 DNA: TGCAGCGTGGGGACAGGGGGCCAGCCCCAGCATTTT; CDR3 protein: CSVGTGGQPQHF
V gene: TRBV7-2; J gene: TRBJ2-3; clone size: -; D gene: TRBD1; CDR3 DNA: TGTGCCAGCAGCTCGGCACAGGGGGCCCCTACGCAGTATTTT; CDR3 protein: CASSSAQGAPTQYF
V gene: TRBV23-1; J gene: TRBJ2-7; clone size: -; D gene: -; CDR3 DNA: TGCGCCAGCAGTCGCGGGGCGCTATACGAGCAGTACTTC; CDR3 protein: CASSRGALYEQYF
V gene: TRBV3-1/TRBV3-2; J gene: TRBJ2-7; clone size: once; D gene: TRBD2; CDR3 DNA: TGTGCCAGCAGCCAAGACCCCAGGGAGGGCACCTCCTACGAGCAGTACTTC; CDR3 protein: CASSQDPREGTSYEQYF
V gene: TRBV5-6; J gene: TRBJ1-2; clone size: few; D gene: TRBD1; CDR3 DNA: TGTGCCAGCAGCGCTACCCTCCAGGGGGTGGATGGCTACACCTTC; CDR3 protein: CASSATLQGVDGYTF
V gene: TRBV6-9; J gene: TRBJ1-5; clone size: -; D gene: -; CDR3 DNA: TGTGCCATCCAGGGATTAGGGCAGCCCCAGCATTTT; CDR3 protein: CAIQGLGQPQHF
V gene: TRBV30; J gene: TRBJ1-3; clone size: -; D gene: -; CDR3 DNA: TGTGCCTGGAATAATGGGCTTGGCTCTGGAAACACCATATATTTT; CDR3 protein: CAWNNGLGSGNTIYF
V gene: TRBV3-1/TRBV3-2; J gene: TRBJ2-7; clone size: -; D gene: TRBD2; CDR3 DNA: TGTGCCAGCAGCCGACTAGCGAAAAACTACGAGCAGTACTTC; CDR3 protein: CASSRLAKNYEQYF
V gene: TRBV15; J gene: TRBJ2-3; clone size: -; D gene: TRBD2; CDR3 DNA: TGTGCCACCAGCAGAGATCAAGGGCTAGCGGGAGGGTCAGATACGCAGTATTTT; CDR3 protein: CATSRDQGLAGGSDTQYF
V gene: TRBV12-3/TRBV12-4; J gene: TRBJ1-5; clone size: -; D gene: -; CDR3 DNA: TGTGCCAGCAGTCTGACAGAATATCAGCCCCAGCATTTT; CDR3 protein: CASSLTEYQPQHF
V gene: TRBV3-1/TRBV3-2; J gene: TRBJ1-3; clone size: -; D gene: -; CDR3 DNA: TGTGCCAGCAGCCCCGCTTCAGGCAGGGTCTCTGGAAACACCATATATTTT; CDR3 protein: CASSPASGRVSGNTIYF
V gene: TRBV6-6; J gene: TRBJ2-1; clone size: -; D gene: -; CDR3 DNA: TGTGCCAGCAGTCGCGCGGGGACTTCAATCTACAATGAGCAGTTCTTC; CDR3 protein: CASSRAGTSIYNEQFF
V gene: TRBV7-6; J gene: TRBJ2-5; clone size: -; D gene: TRBD2; CDR3 DNA: TGTGCCAGCAGCCGCCGAGGCTTCGGCGGGGGTCAAGAGACCCAGTACTTC; CDR3 protein: CASSRRGFGGGQETQYF
V gene: TRBV9; J gene: TRBJ2-1; clone size: once; D gene: -; CDR3 DNA: TGTGCCAGCAGCGTAGGGGTTCCTAGCGCCGGTGAGCAGTTCTTC; CDR3 protein: CASSVGVPSAGEQFF
V gene: TRBV6-1; J gene: TRBJ2-1; clone size: -; D gene: TRBD2; CDR3 DNA: TGTTCGGAGCGGGGGGACCCCTACAATGAGCAGTTCTTC; CDR3 protein: CSERGDPYNEQFF
V gene: TRBV28; J gene: TRBJ1-2; clone size: -; D gene: -; CDR3 DNA: TGTGCCAGCAGTTTGGTACAGGGCTATGGCTACACCTTC; CDR3 protein: CASSLVQGYGYTF
V gene: TRBV7-9; J gene: TRBJ1-1; clone size: -; D gene: -; CDR3 DNA: TGTGCCAGCAGCTTAGCAGAGGGTACTGAAGCTTTCTTT; CDR3 protein: CASSLAEGTEAFF
V gene: TRBV7-9; J gene: TRBJ1-4; clone size: -; D gene: TRBD1; CDR3 DNA: TGTGCCAGCAGCTCGGACAGGGTTTTTGCTAATGAAAAACTGTTTTTT; CDR3 protein: CASSSDRVFANEKLFF
V gene: TRBV30; J gene: TRBJ2-7; clone size: -; D gene: TRBD1; CDR3 DNA: TGTGCCTGGAGTCCTTCACGGACAGGGGCCTCCTACGAGCAGTACTTC; CDR3 protein: CAWSPSRTGASYEQYF
V gene: TRBV10-3; J gene: TRBJ2-3; clone size: few; D gene: TRBD2; CDR3 DNA: TGTGCCATCAGTGAGTCTGGGACTAGCGGGGGCCCACGGGATACGCAGTATTTT; CDR3 protein: CAISESGTSGGPRDTQYF
V gene: TRBV4-2; J gene: TRBJ1-2; clone size: -; D gene: -; CDR3 DNA: TGTGCCAGCAGCCAGAACCCGCAGGGTGATGGCTACACCTTC; CDR3 protein: CASSQNPQGDGYTF
V gene: TRBV7-9; J gene: TRBJ1-2; clone size: -; D gene: -; CDR3 DNA: TGTGCCAGCAGCCGTCGGGGTGGCTATGGCTACACCTTC; CDR3 protein: CASSRRGGYGYTF
V gene: TRBV4-1; J gene: TRBJ1-5; clone size: once; D gene: -; CDR3 DNA: TGCGCCAGCAGCCATGGACAGTATAGCAATCAGCCCCAGCATTTT; CDR3 protein: CASSHGQYSNQPQHF